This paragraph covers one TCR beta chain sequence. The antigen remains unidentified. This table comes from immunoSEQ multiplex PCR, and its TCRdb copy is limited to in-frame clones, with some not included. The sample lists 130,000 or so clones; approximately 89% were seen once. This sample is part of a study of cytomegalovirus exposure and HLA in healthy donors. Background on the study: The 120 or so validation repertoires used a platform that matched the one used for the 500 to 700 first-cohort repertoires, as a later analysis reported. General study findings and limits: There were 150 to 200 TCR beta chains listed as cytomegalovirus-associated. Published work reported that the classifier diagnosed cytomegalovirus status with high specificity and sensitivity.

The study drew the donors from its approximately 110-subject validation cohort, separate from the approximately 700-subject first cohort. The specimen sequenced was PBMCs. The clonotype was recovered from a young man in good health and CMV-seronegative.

The CDR3 DNA is TGTGCCAGCAGCTTGTGGCAGTCCTACGAGCAGTACTTC. Protein sequence: CASSLWQSYEQYF. The rearrangement joins TRBV5-6 to TRBJ2-7, with D unresolved. The CDR3 is 13 amino acids. Trimming stripped 1 base from V and 1 base from J, with 6 bases between. CDR1 and CDR2 (germline): SGHDT, YYEEEE.